The 29 T cell receptor beta chains listed next were all sequenced from one sample in a study of molecular identifiers for immune sequencing clone quantification. TCRdb reprocessed the PCR reads via MiXCR and lists one record per CDR3 protein. Among approximately 590,000 distinct CDR3 sequences listed, roughly 27% were seen once. Sequenced: naive CD8+ T cells from blood, with Jurkat cell RNA spiked in. Subset noted: FACS-sorted CD8+CD4-CCR7+CD45RA+ naive T cells. The receptors come from a human donor in good health. Some libraries in this study had Jurkat cell RNA spiked in.

This clonotype was seen ten or more times. The rearrangement joins TRBV6-5 to TRBJ1-2; D uncertain. V was trimmed by 2 bases and J by 6 bases, leaving 10 bases between them. The CDR3 length is 13 residues. CDR1 is MNHEY, CDR2 SVGAGI, per germline. CDR3 residues: CASSYIGLNGYTF. Here the CDR3 DNA reads TGTGCCAGCAGTTACATAGGGTTGAATGGCTACACCTTC.

There are a few counts of this clonotype. This chain links TRBV27 with TRBJ1-5; D is perhaps TRBD1 (6 bases). V shed 3 bases and J shed 5 bases, with 14 bases lying between them. Germline V CDR1 and CDR2: MNHEY, SMNVEV (reference sequence). The CDR3 sequence is 15 residues long. CDR3 loop: CASSLTTGQDQPQHF. The CDR3, as DNA: TGTGCCAGCAGTTTGACGACAGGTCAAGATCAGCCCCAGCATTTT.

The chain has TRBV7-2 and TRBJ2-2; 12 nucleotides agree with TRBD1. Germline assignment: CDR1 SGHTA and CDR2 FQGNSA. This CDR3 comprises 15 residues. V lost 4 bases, J lost 4 bases, and 1 base stayed unmatched. Written as DNA, the CDR3 is TGTGCCAGCAGCTGGGACAGGGGGCCCACCGGGGAGCTGTTTTTT. This codes for CASSWDRGPTGELFF. The whole variable domain, filled in from reference TRBV7-2 and TRBJ2-2, reads GAGVSQSPSNKVTEKGKDVELRCDPISGHTALYWYRQSLGQGLEFLIYFQGNSAPDKSGLPSDRFSAERTGGSVSTLTIQRTQQEDSAVYLCASSWDRGPTGELFFGEGSRLTVL.

The J gene is TRBJ2-4, the V gene TRBV20-1; 10 bases align to TRBD2. CDR3 length: 15 residues. V lost 2 bases and J lost 1; bases outside the gene matches: 2. From germline, CDR1 is DFQATT and CDR2 SNEGSKA (reference sequence). The CDR3 DNA reads TGCAGTGCTAGACCTAGCGGGAGTGCCAAAAACATTCAGTACTTC. It codes for CSARPSGSAKNIQYF.

Ten or more counts support this clonotype. V gene TRBV7-9 combines with J gene TRBJ2-2; D remains unclear. The CDR3 is 15 residues long. CDR1 is SEHNR, CDR2 FQNEAQ, per germline (reference sequence). The V gene lost 1 base and the J gene lost 0 bases, with 6 bases spanning the gap. The CDR3 DNA is TGTGCCAGCAGCTTAGGGTCTACGAACACCGGGGAGCTGTTTTTT. It yields the protein CASSLGSTNTGELFF.

This clonotype was detected a few times. V gene TRBV9 combines with J gene TRBJ1-5, with D unclear. Looked up from germline, CDR1 is SGDLS and CDR2 is YYNGEE. Trimming removed 0 bases at V and 0 bases at J, with 7 bases between. CDR3 size: 15 residues. CDR3 amino acids: CASSVGAYSNQPQHF. CDR3 coding DNA: TGTGCCAGCAGCGTAGGTGCCTATAGCAATCAGCCCCAGCATTTT. Based on the CDR3 plus reference TRBV9 and TRBJ1-5, the full variable domain is DSGVTQTPKHLITATGQRVTLRCSPRSGDLSVYWYQQSLDQGLQFLIQYYNGEERAKGNILERFSAQQFPDLHSELNLSSLELGDSALYFCASSVGAYSNQPQHFGDGTRLSIL.

The sample holds a few counts of this clonotype. This could be a read error, since a much larger clone is one nucleotide away. The conserved closing phenylalanine or tryptophan is absent in this CDR3, likely reflecting a read error. The chain joins TRBV7-9 to TRBJ1-1, with D possibly being TRBD1 (5 bases). This CDR3 comprises 15 residues. Germline V gives CDR1 SEHNR, CDR2 FQNEAQ (reference sequence). V lost 4 bases, J lost 8 bases, and 20 bases lay in between. The CDR3, as DNA: TGTGCCAGCAGCTCCCCAGACAGAACCCATGAAGAAGCTTTCTCT. This sequence encodes CASSSPDRTHEEAFS.

As to this clonotype: Sequence at one end of the junction differs from germline and may be a read error. This chain connects TRBV20-1 to TRBJ2-7; D is perhaps TRBD1 or TRBD2 (5 bases each). CDR1 is DFQATT and CDR2 is SNEGSKA in the germline V gene (reference sequence). The CDR3 loop spans 12 amino acids. The CDR3 DNA is TGCAGTGCTAGCTTAGGGACCTACGGGCAGTACTTC. It specifies CSASLGTYGQYF.

The chain has TRBV11-2 and TRBJ2-7; either TRBD1 or TRBD2 may fit D (6 bases each). Trimming left V 3 bases short and J 1 base short, with 10 bases between. Germline CDR1 reads SGHAT; CDR2 reads FQNNGV. There are 14 residues in the CDR3. The CDR3 spells CASSFWGASYEQYF. Here the CDR3 DNA reads TGTGCCAGCAGCTTCTGGGGGGCGTCCTACGAGCAGTACTTC.

In regard to this clonotype: This may come from a read error, since a much larger clone is one base off. The chain carries TRBV12-5 and TRBJ2-1; no clear D gene. Germline lookup yields CDR1 LGHNT and CDR2 FRNRAP. This CDR3 contains 13 residues. Trimming removed 8 bases at V and 8 bases at J, with 16 bases between. DNA of the CDR3: TGTGCTAGTCAACCATGGGGTTCTGATGAGCAGTTCTTC. Translating gives CASQPWGSDEQFF.

The chain has TRBV5-1 and TRBJ1-2; TRBD1 matches 8 bases. Germline assignment: CDR1 SGHRS and CDR2 YFSETQ. The CDR3 has 16 amino acids. Unmatched junction bases numbered 10, after V lost 2 bases and J lost 4 bases. CDR3 protein: CASSLGQGLASYGYTF. CDR3 nucleotides: TGCGCCAGCAGCTTAGGACAGGGACTAGCTAGCTATGGCTACACCTTC.

For this clonotype: One end of the junction does not line up with germline, which may come from a read error. The chain couples TRBV6-1 to TRBJ2-2, with D possibly being TRBD2 (6 bases). The CDR3 has 15 residues. The germline CDR1 and CDR2 sequences are MNHNS and SASEGT. DNA of the CDR3: TGTGCCAGCAGTGTCGGGACCGCGAACACCGGGGGGCTGTTTTTT. This translates into CASSVGTANTGGLFF.

This chain uses TRBV2 with TRBJ1-2, with TRBD1 matching 7 bases. The CDR3 consists of 16 residues. Germline CDR1 and CDR2: SNHLY and FYNNEI. J lost 4 bases, V lost 3 bases, and 11 bases had no gene match. CDR3 DNA sequence: TGTGCCAGCAGTGATTCGGTATCAGGGGGAATCTATGGCTACACCTTC. This translates into CASSDSVSGGIYGYTF.

For this clonotype: A clone one base away is much larger, so this may be a read error. V and J are TRBV28 and TRBJ2-7; 9 nucleotides agree with TRBD2. CDR3 length: 13 amino acids. Germline CDR1 reads MDHEN; CDR2 reads SYDVKM. CDR3 residues: CASGLSTSGQQYF. The CDR3 nucleotides are TGTGCCAGCGGTTTGTCGACTAGCGGTCAGCAGTACTTC.

This clonotype was detected a few times. The chain uses TRBV27 and TRBJ2-7; D is unresolved. Germline CDR1 is MNHEY and CDR2 is SMNVEV (reference sequence). The CDR3 loop spans 15 amino acids. V lost 4 bases and J lost 5, with 18 bases in between. The CDR3, as DNA: TGTGCCAGCAGTTCAAAGTCCGGGCCATGGGACGAGCAGTACTTC. Its protein is CASSSKSGPWDEQYF.

Details on this clonotype: One end of the junction is discordant with germline, which a read error may explain. The chain has TRBV19 and TRBJ1-5, with TRBD1 identical over 7 bases. CDR3 length: 15 amino acids. Germline V CDR1 and CDR2: LNHDA, SQIVND (reference sequence). The CDR3 loop reads CACSIGGYSNQPQHF. The CDR3 DNA reads TGTGCCTGTAGTATAGGGGGCTATAGCAATCAGCCCCAGCATTTT.

The V gene is TRBV7-9, the J gene TRBJ2-5, with D possibly TRBD2 on 5 matching bases. Germline V CDR1 and CDR2: SEHNR, FQNEAQ (reference sequence). The V gene lost 3 bases and the J gene lost 5 bases, with 16 bases spanning the gap. The CDR3 covers 15 residues. CDR3 loop: CASSFLVSTGETQYF. CDR3 coding DNA: TGTGCCAGCAGCTTTTTGGTCTCCACGGGGGAGACCCAGTACTTC. Combining the CDR3 with reference TRBV7-9 and TRBJ2-5 gives the whole variable domain DTGVSQNPRHKITKRGQNVTFRCDPISEHNRLYWYRQTLGQGPEFLTYFQNEAQLEKSRLLSDRFSAERPKGSFSTLEIQRTEQGDSAMYLCASSFLVSTGETQYFGPGTRLLVL.

The chain has TRBV12-3 or TRBV12-4 and TRBJ2-5; D is undetermined. The CDR3 extends over 15 amino acids. V lost 6 bases and J lost 3, with 17 bases in between. Here the CDR3 reads CASSLLGKEKETQYF. Here the CDR3 DNA reads TGTGCCAGCAGCCTACTTGGGAAGGAGAAAGAGACCCAGTACTTC.

The rearrangement uses TRBV7-6 and TRBJ2-7; no reliable D call. V lost 4 bases and J lost 9, with 16 bases in between. CDR3 length: 13 amino acids. Germline-derived CDR1 and CDR2 are SGHVS and FNYEAQ. CDR3 DNA sequence: TGTGCCAGCAGCTCATGGGGATACGACGGGCAGTACTTC. Translation: CASSSWGYDGQYF.

At least ten counts were recorded for this clonotype. The rearrangement links TRBV30 to TRBJ2-7; D gene ambiguous. The CDR3 runs to 12 residues. The V gene lost 3 bases and the J gene lost 1 base, with 7 bases spanning the gap. Germline lookup yields CDR1 GTSNPN and CDR2 SVGIG (reference sequence). The CDR3 sequence: CAWRTDSYEQYF. The CDR3 DNA reads as TGTGCCTGGAGGACTGATTCCTACGAGCAGTACTTC.

In its sample, this clonotype was seen many times. V usage is TRBV14 and J usage is TRBJ2-5, with D perhaps assigned TRBD1 or TRBD2 (6 bases each). The CDR3 covers 14 residues. The V end was cut by 3 bases, the J end by 5 bases, with 13 bases between. CDR1 SGHDN and CDR2 FVKESK come from the germline V gene. The CDR3 region is CASSQEGGLETQYF. The CDR3 bases are TGTGCCAGCAGCCAGGAAGGGGGACTTGAGACCCAGTACTTC.

As concerns this clonotype: It is likely a read error, because the conserved phenylalanine at the end of the CDR3 is missing. This CDR3 reads CASRQGTDTQYL. CDR3 nucleotides: TGTGCCAGCAGACAGGGGACAGATACGCAGTATCTT. This sequence joins TRBV5-6 and TRBJ2-3; 7 nucleotides agree with TRBD1. From germline, CDR1 is SGHDT and CDR2 YYEEEE. The CDR3 runs to 12 residues. Trimming took 5 bases from V and 3 from J; bases not matched to a gene: 0.

The chain joins TRBV19 to TRBJ1-6; no clear D gene. There are 14 residues in the CDR3. Between the trimmed V and J ends, which lost 3 bases and 5 bases, there was a span of 8 bases. Per the germline V gene, CDR1 is LNHDA and CDR2 is SQIVND (reference sequence). CDR3 region: CASSIQSHNSPLHF. In DNA form, the CDR3 reads TGTGCCAGTAGTATTCAAAGCCATAATTCACCCCTCCACTTT.

The rearrangement uses TRBV4-1 and TRBJ2-3; a possible D gene is TRBD2 (5 bases). The CDR3 has 15 residues. V was shortened by 3 bases and J by 6 bases, with 16 bases between the two germline ends. Looked up from germline, CDR1 is MGHRA and CDR2 is YSYEKL. The CDR3 DNA reads TGCGCCAGCAGCCACACTAGTTCCGGATTGGATACGCAGTATTTT. The encoded protein is CASSHTSSGLDTQYF.

J is TRBJ2-6 and V is TRBV12-3 or TRBV12-4; tentatively, D is TRBD1 (5 bases). The CDR3 has 15 amino acids. V dropped 8 bases and J dropped 2 bases, with 13 bases sitting between them. The CDR3 region is CASDGALPGANVLTF. The CDR3 DNA reads TGTGCCAGCGATGGGGCCCTCCCTGGGGCCAACGTCCTGACTTTC.

This clonotype showed up many times. The chain is built from TRBV4-1 and TRBJ2-3; TRBD2 aligns across 11 bases. V lost 4 bases and J lost 3; bases outside the gene matches: 9. The germline V gene encodes CDR1 MGHRA and CDR2 YSYEKL. CDR3 size: 17 residues. The CDR3 DNA reads as TGCGCCAGCAGCCCGTCCGGGGGACTAGCGGAGACAGATACGCAGTATTTT. Its translation: CASSPSGGLAETDTQYF.

This clonotype has ten or more counts. This chain links TRBV6-1 with TRBJ2-5; the D is unclear. This CDR3 has 15 residues. V shed 2 bases and J shed 2 bases, with 12 bases lying between them. CDR1 is MNHNS, CDR2 SASEGT, per germline. The CDR3 nucleotides read TGTGCCAGCAGTGAATGGTGGTCAGAACAAGAGACCCAGTACTTC. It codes for CASSEWWSEQETQYF.

The chain combines TRBV20-1 with TRBJ2-7, with D perhaps matching TRBD2 (5 bases). This CDR3 region has 14 residues. The germline V gene encodes CDR1 DFQATT and CDR2 SNEGSKA (reference sequence). V shed 6 bases and J shed 0 bases, with 15 bases lying between them. CDR3 coding DNA: TGCAGTGCCCGGACTCAGGTTCCCTCCTACGAGCAGTACTTC. This encodes CSARTQVPSYEQYF.

The chain has TRBV24-1 and TRBJ1-5, with D possibly matching TRBD1 (5 bases). The CDR3 extends over 14 amino acids. Trimming took off 6 bases at V and 5 bases at J, with 13 bases between the two ends. Looked up from germline, CDR1 is KGHDR and CDR2 is SFDVKD. The CDR3 nucleotides are TGTGCCACCAGTTCAGGGAAGATCGATCAGCCCCAGCATTTT. The encoded protein is CATSSGKIDQPQHF.